This T cell receptor beta chain appears in the sequencing data of a study of metastatic and nonmetastatic thyroid tumors. Background on the study: Comparison of repertoires was carried out across blood and tumor or nodule tissue from malignant and benign thyroid patients.

The study's findings and limits: Compared with benign nodules, malignant thyroid tumors were reported to have significantly higher TCR beta diversity in both blood and tumor.

V trimming: 1 base; J trimming: 0 bases; junction bases outside the gene matches: 0. The germline V gene has CDR1 SGHNT and CDR2 YENEEA. CDR3 size: 15 residues. Original handling: Researchers built a distant-metastasis classifier for papillary thyroid cancer that drew on CDR3 differences across clinicopathological groups. TCRdb re-clonotyped the PCR reads through MiXCR. The V and J calls and clone size come from TCRdb's table, not from the authors' own analysis. Of 84,000 or so clones in the sample, about 9.1% were seen once. In its sample, this clone was seen many times. What it binds is not known. Each patient came to thyroid surgery without any prior treatment (of any kind).

This sequence was found in a female donor with papillary thyroid cancer or a benign thyroid nodule (not recorded which). Some clones in this sample may be carry-over from other donors' samples. This chain connects TRBV11-3 to TRBJ2-5; 9 bases line up with TRBD2. Sequenced material: blood. The CDR3, as DNA: TGTGCCAGCAGCTTAGGACTAGCGGACCAAGAGACCCAGTACTTC. It translates to CASSLGLADQETQYF.